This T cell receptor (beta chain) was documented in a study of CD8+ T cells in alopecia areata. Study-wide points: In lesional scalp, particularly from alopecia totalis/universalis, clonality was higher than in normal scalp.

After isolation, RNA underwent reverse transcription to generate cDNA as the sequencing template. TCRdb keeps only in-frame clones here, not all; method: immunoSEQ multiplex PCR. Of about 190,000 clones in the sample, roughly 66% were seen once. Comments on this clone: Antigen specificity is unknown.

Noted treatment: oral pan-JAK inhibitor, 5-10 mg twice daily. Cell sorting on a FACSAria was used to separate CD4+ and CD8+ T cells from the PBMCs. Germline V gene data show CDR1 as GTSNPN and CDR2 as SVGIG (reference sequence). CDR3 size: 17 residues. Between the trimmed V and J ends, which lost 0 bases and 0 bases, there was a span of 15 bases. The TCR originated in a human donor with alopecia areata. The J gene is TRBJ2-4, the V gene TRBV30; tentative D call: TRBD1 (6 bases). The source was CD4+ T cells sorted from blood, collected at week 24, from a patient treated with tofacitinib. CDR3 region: CAWSVYEGHPAKNIQYF. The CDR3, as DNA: TGTGCCTGGAGTGTATATGAGGGACACCCAGCCAAAAACATTCAGTACTTC.